This TCR beta chain was observed in a study of blood T cells in healthy people across ages. The CDR3 consists of 11 residues. V was pared by 7 bases and J by 10 bases, with 4 bases of the junction left unmatched. Germline V gene data show CDR1 as DFQATT and CDR2 as SNEGSKA (reference sequence). Through a sample-barcoded 5' primer and a J-beta primer mix, a second PCR was run for roughly 7 to 12 cycles. TCRdb redid the calling of the 5' RACE reads with MiXCR, one entry per CDR3 protein. The data hold 800,000 to 950,000 distinct CDR3 sequences, with just under 30% observed a single time. Study findings and constraints: Nothing was known about donor CMV status, and this possibly confounded expanded clonotype changes. Diversity figures derived from one million T cells were judged to underestimate the true value.

On this clonotype itself: The antigen is not known.

These data are also associated with another study on T cells of mothers and their children.

The source material was blood. The chain uses TRBV20-1 and TRBJ2-1; 10 nucleotides agree with TRBD2. The receptor's source is a woman aged 40 to 50 in good health. CDR3 residues: CSVPGLAEQFF. The CDR3 nucleotides read TGCAGTGTCCCGGGACTAGCGGAGCAGTTCTTC.